The following is a TCR beta chain sequence with its context. Its cognate antigen has yet to be identified. The sample holds no much larger clone one base away, and base qualities are not on file. Resection was performed on patients in Japan or China between about 2013 and 2018. Two lung cancer pathologists independently confirmed the histologic diagnosis of each case on H&E slides. The AllPrep DNA/RNA FFPE Kit was used to isolate DNA from FFPE tissue. CDR1 is given as SGHRS and CDR2 as YFSETQ, both from the germline V gene. The CDR3 runs 13 residues from the cysteine to the phenylalanine. This entry keeps only the CDR3 DNA: 39 bases, framed from base 1. V is cut by 3 bases and J by 5 bases, and the space between the germline ends is 11 bases. The data derive from a study of immune evolution from preneoplasia to lung adenocarcinoma (dated by TCRdb to about 2021). Regarding the research as a whole: The study used immune gene expression, TCR sequencing and multiplex immunofluorescence to profile the immune contexture of lung adenocarcinoma precursors and invasive adenocarcinoma. Resected precursor lesions (AAH, AIS, MIA) and invasive adenocarcinomas were each compared against paired morphologically normal lung tissue. Sample size was based on specimen availability rather than a prior power calculation. Whole exome sequencing and methylation data from the same cohort of nodules were integrated with the immune data. The overall cohort comprised around 55 patients with pulmonary nodules who underwent surgical resection. TCR sequencing data were obtained from around 51 patients. The study reported that 85 to 130 samples were used for TCR sequencing. POLYSOLVER was used to infer class I HLA alleles from exome data, and LOHHLA was used to detect allele-specific HLA loss. The research as a whole found: Normal lung had the highest top T cell clone frequencies, which appeared to decline progressively from AAH through AIS, MIA and invasive adenocarcinoma. Because all patients came from Japan and China, whether the findings apply to Western populations was uncertain. The findings rested on association rather than direct causation, and larger cohorts with long-term follow-up and longitudinal biopsies were considered necessary. The highest clonality was observed in normal lung, whereas higher T cell density and diversity but lower clonality appeared to be present in later-stage lesions.

TCR beta CDR3 regions were sequenced from DNA using the immunoSEQ hsTCRbeta Kit. Under the source paper's analysis protocol: The ImmunoSEQ Analyzer was used to analyse the TCR sequencing data. T cell clonality was defined as 1 minus Pielou's evenness, calculated on productive rearrangements. The inverse Simpson index, applied to productive templates, was used to measure T cell diversity. T cell density was expressed as TCR beta template counts normalized to usable DNA, with usable DNA estimated by amplifying and sequencing housekeeping genes. Two-sided Kruskal-Wallis tests were used to compare TCR metrics between histologic stages. The table was pulled from immuneACCESS by TCRdb, which kept in-frame rearrangements only. Such tables lose some clones; where checked, under half of the loss comes from unresolved V genes, and the rest has no known cause. For V, J and clone size, that table is used; D and trimming come from the DNA. The sample data list roughly 5,000 clones, and about 80% of these were observed just once. The ten largest make up under 9% of the sample.

The clonotype was recovered from a person aged 60 to 85 with lung adenocarcinoma. Source material: FFPE adjacent normal lung tissue. The chain was built from TRBV5-1 and TRBJ1-1, with the D gene not clear enough to name. The DNA sequence is as follows: TGCGCCAGCAGCTCTACTGAAGGGACTGAAGCTTTCTTT. The encoded protein is CASSSTEGTEAFF.